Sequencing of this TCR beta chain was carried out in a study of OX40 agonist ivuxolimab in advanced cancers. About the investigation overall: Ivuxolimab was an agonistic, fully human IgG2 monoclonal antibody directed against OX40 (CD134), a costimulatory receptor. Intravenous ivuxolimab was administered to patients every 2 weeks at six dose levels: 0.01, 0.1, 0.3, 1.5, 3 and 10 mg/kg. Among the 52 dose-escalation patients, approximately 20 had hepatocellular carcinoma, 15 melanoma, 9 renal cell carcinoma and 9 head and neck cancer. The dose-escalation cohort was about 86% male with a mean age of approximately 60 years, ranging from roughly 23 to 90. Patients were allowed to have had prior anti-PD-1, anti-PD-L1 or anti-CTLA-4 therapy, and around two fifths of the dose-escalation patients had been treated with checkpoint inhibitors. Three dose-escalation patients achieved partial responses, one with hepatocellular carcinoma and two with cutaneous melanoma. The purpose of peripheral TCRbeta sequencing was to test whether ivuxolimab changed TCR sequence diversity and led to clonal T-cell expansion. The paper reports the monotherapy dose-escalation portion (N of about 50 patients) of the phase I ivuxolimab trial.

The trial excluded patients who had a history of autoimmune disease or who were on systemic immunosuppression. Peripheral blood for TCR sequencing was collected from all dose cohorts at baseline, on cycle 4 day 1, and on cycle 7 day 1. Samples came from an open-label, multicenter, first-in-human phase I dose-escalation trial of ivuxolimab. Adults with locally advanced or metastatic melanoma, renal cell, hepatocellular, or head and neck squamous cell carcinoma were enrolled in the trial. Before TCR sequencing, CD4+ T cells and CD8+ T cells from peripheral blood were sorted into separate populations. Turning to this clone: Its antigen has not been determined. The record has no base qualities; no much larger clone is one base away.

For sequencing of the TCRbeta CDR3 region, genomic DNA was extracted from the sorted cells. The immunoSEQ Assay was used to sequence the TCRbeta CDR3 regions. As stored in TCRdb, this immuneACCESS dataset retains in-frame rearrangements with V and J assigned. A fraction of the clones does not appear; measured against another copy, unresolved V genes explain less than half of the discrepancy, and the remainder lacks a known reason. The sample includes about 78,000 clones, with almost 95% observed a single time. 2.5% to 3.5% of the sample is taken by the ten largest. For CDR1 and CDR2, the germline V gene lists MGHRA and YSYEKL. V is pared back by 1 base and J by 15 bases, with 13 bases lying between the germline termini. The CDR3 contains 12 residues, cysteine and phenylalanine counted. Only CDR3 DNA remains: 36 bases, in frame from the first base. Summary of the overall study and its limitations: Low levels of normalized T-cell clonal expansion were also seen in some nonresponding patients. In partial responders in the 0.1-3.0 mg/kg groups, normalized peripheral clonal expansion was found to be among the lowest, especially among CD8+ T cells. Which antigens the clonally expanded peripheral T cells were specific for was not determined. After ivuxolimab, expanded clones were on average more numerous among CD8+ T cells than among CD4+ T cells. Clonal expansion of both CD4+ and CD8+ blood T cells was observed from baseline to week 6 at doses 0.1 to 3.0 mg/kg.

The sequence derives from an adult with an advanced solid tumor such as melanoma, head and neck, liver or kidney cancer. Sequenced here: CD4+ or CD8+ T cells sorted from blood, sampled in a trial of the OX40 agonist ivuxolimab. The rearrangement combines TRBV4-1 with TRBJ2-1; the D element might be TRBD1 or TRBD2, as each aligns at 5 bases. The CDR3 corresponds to CASSQVLGPRFF. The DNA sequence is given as TGCGCCAGCAGCCAAGTACTGGGACCCCGGTTCTTC.